The source of this T cell receptor (beta chain) is a study of Tregs in tolerant kidney transplant recipients. Some clones are missing from TCRdb's copy, which holds only in-frame ones; the method was immunoSEQ multiplex PCR. The sample carries 68,000 or so clones, 65% to 85% recorded once. Study results and caveats: Expanding Tregs on activated donor B cells appeared to best identify donor-specific TCRbeta clones.

Unstimulated Tregs (CD4+CD25+CD127-) and CD4+CD25- non-Tregs were sorted from PBMCs. As to this clone: Antigen specificity is unknown.

This TCR came from a human donor in good health. What was sequenced was CD4+ T cells from blood.

The CDR3 sequence is CASSQDRWGRQTQYF. Written as DNA, the CDR3 is TGCGCCAGCAGCCAAGATCGGTGGGGGCGGCAGACGCAGTATTTT. V is TRBV4-1 and J is TRBJ2-3; D possibly corresponds to TRBD1 (6 bases). This CDR3 has 15 residues. V was trimmed by 0 bases and J by 9 bases, leaving 16 bases between them. Germline CDR1 is MGHRA and CDR2 is YSYEKL.